This T cell receptor beta chain was captured in a study of OX40 agonist ivuxolimab in advanced cancers. The V gene's germline CDR1 is KGHSH and CDR2 LQKENI. The V gene end was trimmed by 6 bases and the J gene end by 5 bases; junction bases not matched to a gene: 5. The CDR3 covers 16 residues. This clone was detected only once. Some clones are missing from TCRdb's copy, which holds only in-frame ones; the method was immunoSEQ multiplex PCR. This sample has 60,000 to 75,000 clones, with about 90% found just once. V and J are TRBV18 and TRBJ2-2; 14 bases are shared with TRBD2. Sequenced material: CD4+ or CD8+ T cells sorted from blood, taken in a trial of the OX40 agonist ivuxolimab. This receptor was taken from an adult with an advanced solid tumor such as melanoma, head and neck, liver or kidney cancer. The CDR3 nucleotides read TGTGCCAGCTCGCGCGGACTAGCGGGAGGAACCGGGGAGCTGTTTTTT. As protein: CASSRGLAGGTGELFF.